These 5 T cell receptor beta chains came from one sample sequenced in a study of CD8+ T cells in alopecia areata. Sequencing used cDNA as its template, made by extracting RNA and reverse transcribing it. The data were produced by immunoSEQ multiplex PCR, yet TCRdb's version contains in-frame clones alone and is incomplete. In the table there are 150,000 or so clones, 40% to 50% of which are singletons. The sample consisted of CD4+ T cells sorted from blood. These TCRs come from a human donor with alopecia areata.

The chain uses TRBV5-1 and TRBJ2-7; D remains ambiguous. The CDR3 is 14 residues long. Germline loops: CDR1 SGHRS, CDR2 YFSETQ. V was clipped by 0 bases and J by 7 bases, with 14 bases between them. CDR3 DNA: TGCGCCAGCAGCTTGGGTGCCGCAATGGGGGAGCAGTACTTC. Protein: CASSLGAAMGEQYF.

The chain is built from TRBV7-9 and TRBJ2-1; TRBD2 is a possible D gene (6 bases). This CDR3 contains 15 residues. V dropped 1 base and J dropped 4 bases, with 11 bases sitting between them. Germline CDR1 SEHNR, CDR2 FQNEAQ (reference sequence). The CDR3 sequence is CASSLVDYGYNEQFF. The DNA of the CDR3 is TGTGCCAGCAGCTTAGTGGACTATGGTTACAATGAGCAGTTCTTC.

There are a few counts of this clone. The chain uses TRBV29-1 and TRBJ1-5; 9 positions match TRBD1. Germline V gene data show CDR1 as SQVTM and CDR2 as ANQGSEA. This CDR3 region has 13 residues. V dropped 6 bases and J dropped 2; count of bases not matched to a gene: 2. The CDR3: CSVWDRGNQPQHF. The CDR3 DNA reads as TGCAGCGTCTGGGACAGGGGCAATCAGCCCCAGCATTTT.

This clone was counted a few times. V and J are TRBV5-4 and TRBJ2-6, with D unclear. The CDR3 is made up of 16 amino acids. Germline CDR1 is SGHNT and CDR2 is YYREEE (reference sequence). The V end lost 0 bases, the J end lost 0 bases, and 7 bases lay between the germline ends. The CDR3 coding sequence is TGTGCCAGCAGCTTGGGTTTGGGCTCTGGGGCCAACGTCCTGACTTTC. Translating it yields CASSLGLGSGANVLTF.

This clone was seen only a few times. This rearrangement joins TRBV5-4 to TRBJ2-1, with D uncertain. The CDR3 contains 15 residues. Germline V gives CDR1 SGHNT, CDR2 YYREEE (reference sequence). The germline V and J ends were trimmed by 2 bases and 5 bases, with 14 bases remaining between them. In DNA, the CDR3 is TGTGCCAGCAGCTTAGAAGCCCTTACACACAATGAGCAGTTCTTC. Translation gives CASSLEALTHNEQFF.